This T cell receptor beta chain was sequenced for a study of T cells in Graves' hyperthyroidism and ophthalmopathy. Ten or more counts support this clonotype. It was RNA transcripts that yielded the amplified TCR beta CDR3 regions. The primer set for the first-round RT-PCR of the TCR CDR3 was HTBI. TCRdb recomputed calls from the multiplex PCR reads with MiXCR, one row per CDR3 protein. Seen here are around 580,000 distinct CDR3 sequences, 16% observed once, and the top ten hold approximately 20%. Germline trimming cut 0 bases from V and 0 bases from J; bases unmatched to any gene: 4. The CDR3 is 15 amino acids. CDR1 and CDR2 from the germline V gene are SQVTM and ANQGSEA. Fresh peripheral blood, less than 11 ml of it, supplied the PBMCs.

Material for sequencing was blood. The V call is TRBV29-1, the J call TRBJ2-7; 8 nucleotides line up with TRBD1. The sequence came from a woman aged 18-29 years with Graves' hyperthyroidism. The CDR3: CSVEEGQGTSYEQYF. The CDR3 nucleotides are TGCAGCGTTGAAGAAGGACAGGGCACCTCCTACGAGCAGTACTTC.